Below are 5 T cell receptor beta chains sequenced from a single sample in a study of CD8 T cells in Susac syndrome (dated by TCRdb to about 2019). Library method: the immunoSEQ multiplex PCR assay. RNA was extracted using the RNeasy kit, and roughly 0.5 to 1 ug of the RNA was reverse transcribed with random hexamers. TCRdb handled the public reads itself, with Q25 trimming in fastp and clone calling in MiXCR, and kept productive beta chains. CDR3 protein duplicates are merged, each entry listing the most common genes and DNA. This sample lists around 150,000 distinct CDR3 sequences; about 94% were detected once. The ten largest make up 0.27% of the sample. Sequenced material: CD8+ T cells from PBMCs. These receptors all come from a human donor in good health.

The chain uses TRBV29-1 and TRBJ2-7, with D possibly matching TRBD1 (7 bases). The CDR3 sequence is 13 residues long. CDR1 SQVTM and CDR2 ANQGSEA come from the germline V gene. V was cut by 3 bases and J by 5 bases, with 14 bases left in between. Here the CDR3 reads CSVEARGTDEQYF. The CDR3 coding sequence is TGCAGCGTTGAGGCCAGGGGGACTGACGAGCAGTACTTC.

The rearrangement links TRBV7-9 to TRBJ2-7, with D tentatively TRBD1 (7 bases). V dropped 1 base and J dropped 2 bases, with 12 bases sitting between them. The CDR3 extends over 15 amino acids. In germline, CDR1 is SEHNR, CDR2 FQNEAQ (reference sequence). The CDR3 sequence is CASSLVEGAAYEQYF. CDR3 bases: TGTGCCAGCAGCTTAGTGGAGGGGGCGGCCTACGAGCAGTACTTC.

This clonotype was recorded only once. V usage is TRBV9 and J usage is TRBJ1-2; a weak D match, TRBD1 (5 bases). Germline V CDR1 and CDR2: SGDLS, YYNGEE. CDR3 size: 15 residues. Trimming left V 5 bases short and J 2 bases short, with 16 bases between. In nucleotides, the CDR3 is TGTGCCAGCAGTCCCTCAGGCGGGGGAAACTATGGCTACACCTTC. Translating it yields CASSPSGGGNYGYTF.

The chain has TRBV5-4 and TRBJ2-1; 11 bases line up with TRBD2. V was pared by 10 bases and J by 5 bases, with 5 bases of the junction left unmatched. Germline V CDR1 and CDR2: SGHNT, YYREEE (reference sequence). The CDR3 covers 13 residues. Here the CDR3 reads CAGSGLADNEQFF. The CDR3 nucleotides read TGTGCCGGCTCGGGACTAGCGGACAATGAGCAGTTCTTC.

The V gene is TRBV28, the J gene TRBJ2-7; D is possibly TRBD1 or TRBD2 (5 bases each). The CDR3 is 14 residues long. Trimming removed 2 bases from V and 5 bases from J, with 13 bases in between. CDR1 and CDR2 (germline): MDHEN, SYDVKM. CDR3 in amino acids: CASSLSGTFDEQYF. The CDR3 coding sequence is TGTGCCAGCAGTTTAAGTGGGACGTTCGACGAGCAGTACTTC.